This TCR beta chain was sequenced for a study of PD-1 blockade in classical Hodgkin lymphoma. The study, taken as a whole, reports: Patients who responded completely had about the same baseline diversity as newly diagnosed patients. Undefined causes, possibly disease activity or prior therapy, underlie the repertoire differences.

Time point denoted: cycle 4 day 1 (C4D1), after 5 to 7 weeks of nivolumab. Each patient's relapse followed autologous stem cell transplantation, and brentuximab vedotin exposure varied. Concerning this clone: Its target is not known.

Clones were sequenced by immunoSEQ multiplex PCR, and TCRdb holds only the in-frame ones, with some missing. The profile shows several thousand clones, about 87% of them singletons. The ends lost 5 bases at V and 6 bases at J; junction bases unmatched: 13. The CDR3 has 17 residues. Germline values: CDR1 MDHEN, CDR2 SYDVKM. The chain carries TRBV28 and TRBJ2-1, with 10 bases matching TRBD1. The sequencing here drew on peripheral blood mononuclear cells (PBMCs), taken before the fourth cycle of nivolumab. The TCR originated in a human donor with classical Hodgkin lymphoma. For the CDR3, the DNA is TGTGCCAGCAGTCTAAATTCCGGGACAGGGGCCTCCAATGAGCAGTTCTTC. It codes for CASSLNSGTGASNEQFF.